This TCR beta chain was sequenced for a study of cytomegalovirus exposure and HLA in healthy donors. The CDR3 length is 12 residues. The V gene's germline CDR1 is SQVTM and CDR2 ANQGSEA. V lost 3 bases, J lost 6 bases, and 9 bases lay in between. A multiplex PCR was run with 60 Vbeta primers and 13 Jbeta primers. The protocol was immunoSEQ multiplex PCR, while the TCRdb copy is restricted to in-frame clones and leaves out a portion. The sample records fewer than 250,000 clones, 70% to 85% being singletons. This sequence joins TRBV29-1 and TRBJ2-1; D is possibly TRBD2 (5 bases). This sequence was found in a male donor in good health and CMV-seronegative. The specimen sequenced was PBMCs. CDR3 sequence: CSVDSAANEQFF. CDR3 in DNA: TGCAGCGTTGATTCAGCGGCCAATGAGCAGTTCTTC.